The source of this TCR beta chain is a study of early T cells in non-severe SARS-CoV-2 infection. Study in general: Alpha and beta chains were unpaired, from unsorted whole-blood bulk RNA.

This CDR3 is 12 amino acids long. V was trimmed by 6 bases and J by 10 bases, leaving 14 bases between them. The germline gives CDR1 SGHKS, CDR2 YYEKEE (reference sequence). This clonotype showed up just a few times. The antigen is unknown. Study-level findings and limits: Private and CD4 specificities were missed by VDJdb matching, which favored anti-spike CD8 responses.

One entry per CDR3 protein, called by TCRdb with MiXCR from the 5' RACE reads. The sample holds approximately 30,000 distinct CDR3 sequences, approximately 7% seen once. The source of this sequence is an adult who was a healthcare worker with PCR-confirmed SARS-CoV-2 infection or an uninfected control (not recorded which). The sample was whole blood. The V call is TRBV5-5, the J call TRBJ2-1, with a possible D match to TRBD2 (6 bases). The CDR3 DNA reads TGTGCCAGCACCAAGGCGGGATGGGAGCAGTTCTTC. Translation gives CASTKAGWEQFF.